The text below deals with one T cell receptor (beta chain). The record originates from a study of long-term antiretroviral therapy in people with HIV. Survey-level immunoSEQ v3.0 assays were run. Assay: immunoSEQ multiplex PCR; the TCRdb copy retains only in-frame clones and omits some. The repertoire includes 14,000 or so clones, 88% of them detected once, and around 10% sits in the top ten. Prior to DNA extraction, the samples held roughly 1-10 million cryopreserved PBMC. Unmatched junction bases numbered 17, after V lost 6 bases and J lost 8 bases. The CDR3 is 17 amino acids. Germline CDR1 ENHRY, CDR2 SYGVKD.

The sample consisted of unsorted PBMCs, taken 6.2 years after starting antiretroviral therapy. The J gene is TRBJ2-1, the V gene TRBV10-3, with TRBD2 matching over 9 bases. This receptor was taken from a man aged 40-55 years with HIV. The DNA for the CDR3 is TGTGCCATCAGCTTTGCGGAGCGGGAGGCTTTTCAATATGAGCAGTTCTTC. Amino acid sequence: CAISFAEREAFQYEQFF.